This T cell receptor (beta chain) was captured in a study of cytomegalovirus exposure and HLA in healthy donors. Whole-study findings and limits: Per a prior analysis, the majority of TCR beta V segments were productive roughly 87% or roughly 30% of the time. CMV serostatus was the sole immune exposure information available.

Primers: 60 Vbeta forward and 13 Jbeta reverse. Per the study methods: In a later analysis, the count reached about 75 million unique TCR beta chains, with around 11 million shared. Libraries were prepared by immunoSEQ multiplex PCR; TCRdb keeps only in-frame clonotypes and omits some of them. V, J and clone size derive from that table, while D and trimming were established from the DNA sequence. The repertoire holds under 95,000 clones, 60% to 80% seen once, with over 2% in the top ten. There are 13 residues in the CDR3. Trimming cost V 6 bases and J 3 bases, with 11 bases left between them. Germline lookup yields CDR1 LNHDA and CDR2 SQIVND (reference sequence). Remarks on this clone: Its target is unknown.

The origin of this receptor is a boy younger than 18 in good health and CMV-seronegative. The chain is built from TRBV19 and TRBJ1-1; D possibly corresponds to TRBD1 (5 bases). Sequenced material: PBMCs. CDR3 protein: CASRGPGDTEAFF. The DNA for the CDR3 is TGTGCCAGTAGGGGGCCGGGGGACACTGAAGCTTTCTTT.